This T cell receptor (beta chain) was observed in a study of T cell repertoires in cytomegalovirus infection. The CDR3 contains 14 residues. Trimming cost V 9 bases and J 3 bases; bases outside gene matches: 11. The germline CDR1 and CDR2 sequences are KGHSH and LQKENI. TCRdb fed the reads into MiXCR, producing one record per CDR3 protein. The profile shows 130,000 or so distinct CDR3 sequences, about 6.5% of them singletons. The sequence was obtained from a human donor in good health (CMV status not recorded). Some clones in this sample may be carry-over from other donors' samples. J is TRBJ2-7 and V is TRBV18; 7 nucleotides match TRBD1. The material sequenced was PBMCs. The DNA of the CDR3 is TGTGCCAGTTCTGGGACAGCCGCGTACTACGAGCAGTACTTC. Its translation is CASSGTAAYYEQYF.